These 29 T cell receptor beta chains originate from one sample sequenced in a study of cytomegalovirus exposure and HLA in healthy donors. The protocol was immunoSEQ multiplex PCR, while the TCRdb copy is restricted to in-frame clones and leaves out a portion. The sample shows 150,000 to 200,000 clones, about four fifths of them seen only once. Sequencing was carried out using PBMCs. Receptor source: a man under 40 in good health and CMV-seropositive.

This chain uses TRBV7-9 with TRBJ2-1, with D uncertain. CDR1 is SEHNR and CDR2 is FQNEAQ in the germline V gene (reference sequence). V was trimmed by 3 bases and J by 8 bases, leaving 8 bases between them. CDR3 size: 12 residues. The CDR3 loop reads CASSFTGHEQFF. CDR3 in DNA: TGTGCCAGCAGCTTTACTGGGCATGAGCAGTTCTTC.

The chain joins TRBV9 to TRBJ2-2; possibly TRBD1 for D (5 bases). CDR1 and CDR2 (germline): SGDLS, YYNGEE. V was pared by 3 bases and J by 1 base, with 10 bases between. There are 15 residues in the CDR3. The CDR3, as DNA: TGTGCCAGCAGCGGAAGACAGTTGAACACCGGGGAGCTGTTTTTT. Its protein is CASSGRQLNTGELFF.

Note on this clone: A much larger clone differs by one base, so this may be a read error. The CDR3 here is CASSEGTGGTDTQYF. Here the CDR3 DNA reads TGTGCCAGCAGTGAGGGGACAGGGGGCACAGATACGCAGTATTTT. The V gene is TRBV6-4, the J gene TRBJ2-3, with 10 bases aligning to TRBD1. With 3 bases clipped from V and 1 base from J, the junction kept 1 base outside the gene matches. CDR1 MRHNA and CDR2 SNTAGT come from the germline V gene. CDR3 length: 15 amino acids.

The chain uses TRBV7-2 and TRBJ2-7, with 7 bases matching TRBD1. The CDR3 contains 15 residues. Germline V gene data show CDR1 as SGHTA and CDR2 as FQGNSA. Unmatched junction bases numbered 8, after V lost 3 bases and J lost 3 bases. The CDR3 sequence: CASSFRDSSDYEQYF. The CDR3 DNA follows: TGTGCCAGCAGCTTCAGGGACAGCTCGGACTACGAGCAGTACTTC. Drawing the rest from reference TRBV7-2 and TRBJ2-7, the complete variable domain is GAGVSQSPSNKVTEKGKDVELRCDPISGHTALYWYRQSLGQGLEFLIYFQGNSAPDKSGLPSDRFSAERTGGSVSTLTIQRTQQEDSAVYLCASSFRDSSDYEQYFGPGTRLTVT.

The rearrangement joins TRBV6-5 to TRBJ2-2; D remains unclear. Germline CDR1 and CDR2: MNHEY and SVGAGI. The CDR3 totals 14 residues. Trimming removed 2 bases at V and 0 bases at J, with 4 bases between. This chain's CDR3 is CASSYRANTGELFF. The CDR3 DNA reads as TGTGCCAGCAGTTACAGAGCGAACACCGGGGAGCTGTTTTTT.

The rearrangement uses TRBV13 and TRBJ1-2; possible D gene TRBD1, 6 bases. CDR1 is PRHDT and CDR2 is FYEKMQ in the germline V gene (reference sequence). The CDR3 length is 13 residues. V was shortened by 2 bases and J by 4 bases, with 8 bases between the two germline ends. CDR3 residues: CASSLRGGYGYTF. For the CDR3, the DNA is TGTGCCAGCAGCTTAAGGGGGGGCTATGGCTACACCTTC.

The gene calls are TRBV10-3 and TRBJ2-2, with 8 bases lining up with TRBD2. Germline V lookup: CDR1 ENHRY, CDR2 SYGVKD. The length of the CDR3 is 14 residues. With V trimmed by 5 bases and J by 5 bases, 4 bases remained unmatched. The CDR3 sequence: CAISSAGVTGELFF. CDR3 sequence (DNA): TGTGCCATCAGTTCAGCGGGAGTTACCGGGGAGCTGTTTTTT.

The chain couples TRBV7-3 to TRBJ2-1; D might be TRBD2 (7 bases). The CDR3 totals 16 residues. V shed 2 bases and J shed 8 bases, with 19 bases lying between them. Germline CDR1 and CDR2: SGHTA and FQGTGA. The CDR3, as DNA: TGTGCCAGCAGCTTACAAGGGGGGGCCACTGGCGATGAGCAGTTCTTC. It encodes CASSLQGGATGDEQFF.

This chain links TRBV30 with TRBJ2-7, with unresolved D. Germline values: CDR1 GTSNPN, CDR2 SVGIG (reference sequence). Deletions cut 2 bases from V and 5 bases from J, with 13 bases between. The CDR3 totals 13 residues. The CDR3 spells CAWSPMQSNEQYF. The CDR3 coding sequence is TGTGCCTGGAGTCCCATGCAGTCCAACGAGCAGTACTTC.

This clone has only a few counts. This rearrangement joins TRBV9 to TRBJ2-2; 11 nucleotides match TRBD2. Germline V gene data show CDR1 as SGDLS and CDR2 as YYNGEE. The CDR3 has 20 amino acids. With 2 bases clipped from V and 5 bases from J, the junction kept 17 bases outside the gene matches. The CDR3 reads CASSVFELGLAGGRTGELFF. CDR3 DNA: TGTGCCAGCAGCGTCTTCGAACTTGGGCTAGCGGGGGGTCGGACCGGGGAGCTGTTTTTT.

This clone was picked up a small number of times. The chain joins TRBV6-1 to TRBJ2-3; 8 bases are shared with TRBD2. Germline values: CDR1 MNHNS, CDR2 SASEGT. The CDR3 consists of 16 residues. V was pared by 1 base and J by 4 bases, with 7 bases of the junction left unmatched. In nucleotides, the CDR3 is TGTGCCAGCAGTGAAGGAGCGGGAGAAGGGGCAGATACGCAGTATTTT. Translated, it gives CASSEGAGEGADTQYF.

The V and J genes are TRBV5-4 and TRBJ1-2; tentatively, D is TRBD1 (6 bases). V was cut by 4 bases and J by 8 bases, with 12 bases left in between. This CDR3 is built from 12 residues. CDR1 is SGHNT and CDR2 is YYREEE in the germline V gene (reference sequence). The CDR3 DNA reads TGTGCCAGCAGCCTGCGGCAGGGGGGCTACACCTTC. Translation gives CASSLRQGGYTF.

CDR3 DNA sequence: TGCAGCGTTGAGGTGGGAGTCCACAATGAGCAGTTCTTC. It specifies CSVEVGVHNEQFF. The chain employs TRBV29-1 and TRBJ2-1; D is possibly TRBD2 (5 bases). There are 13 residues in the CDR3. CDR1 is SQVTM, CDR2 ANQGSEA, per germline. The V and J ends lost 3 bases and 5 bases respectively, with 11 bases between them.

This chain uses TRBV18 with TRBJ2-5; TRBD2 is a possible D gene (5 bases). The CDR3 totals 16 residues. From germline, CDR1 is KGHSH and CDR2 LQKENI. V was shortened by 3 bases and J by 1 base, with 15 bases between the two germline ends. The CDR3 coding sequence is TGTGCCAGCTCACCCGGGGTTAAGCTGGCCCAAGAGACCCAGTACTTC. Its translation is CASSPGVKLAQETQYF.

The CDR3 protein is CASTSLQGFWNTEAFF. In DNA, the CDR3 is TGTGCCAGCACCTCCCTACAGGGATTTTGGAACACTGAAGCTTTCTTT. This sequence joins TRBV27 and TRBJ1-1, with D perhaps TRBD1 (6 bases). The germline CDR1 and CDR2 sequences are MNHEY and SMNVEV (reference sequence). V was cut by 7 bases and J by 1 base, with 19 bases left in between. This CDR3 has 16 amino acids.

The gene calls are TRBV29-1 and TRBJ2-3; 10 bases line up with TRBD2. The CDR3 is made up of 15 amino acids. CDR1 is SQVTM and CDR2 is ANQGSEA in the germline V gene. The ends lost 5 bases at V and 5 bases at J; junction bases unmatched: 10. The CDR3 loop reads CSVNRAGGGLDTQYF. The DNA for the CDR3 is TGCAGCGTTAATCGAGCGGGAGGGGGTTTAGATACGCAGTATTTT.

V gene TRBV7-3 combines with J gene TRBJ1-4; 9 positions agree with TRBD1. V was clipped by 5 bases and J by 1 base; unmatched bases: 5. The CDR3 length is 16 residues. The germline CDR1 and CDR2 sequences are SGHTA and FQGTGA. CDR3 residues: CASSLWDRVTNEKLFF. The CDR3 DNA reads as TGTGCCAGCAGCCTCTGGGACAGGGTAACTAATGAAAAACTGTTTTTT.

The CDR3 nucleotides read TGTGCCAGCAGTCCATTGGGGGGAAGGACCTATAATTCACCCCTCCACTTT. Residues: CASSPLGGRTYNSPLHF. This chain uses TRBV28 with TRBJ1-6; TRBD1 is a possible D gene (5 bases). Between the trimmed V and J ends, which lost 5 bases and 2 bases, there was a span of 16 bases. In germline, CDR1 is MDHEN, CDR2 SYDVKM. This CDR3 comprises 17 residues.

This clone was observed once. The chain couples TRBV6-6 to TRBJ2-7; D may be TRBD2 (7 bases). Between the trimmed V and J ends, which lost 8 bases and 4 bases, there was a span of 18 bases. Germline V gene sequence: CDR1 MNHNY, CDR2 SVGAGI (reference sequence). CDR3 size: 14 residues. CDR3 DNA sequence: TGTGCCAGCGAGTCTGGGGGGGCGAGGTACGAGCAGTACTTC. This encodes CASESGGARYEQYF.

The chain carries TRBV27 and TRBJ2-6, with D possibly TRBD1 on 6 matching bases. The CDR3 length is 14 residues. V was cut by 7 bases and J by 5 bases, with 12 bases left in between. Germline V CDR1 and CDR2: MNHEY, SMNVEV (reference sequence). The CDR3 DNA reads TGTGCCAGCAAGGGTGACAGGAGGGCCAACGTCCTGACTTTC. Its translation is CASKGDRRANVLTF.

The chain links TRBV14 to TRBJ1-1; D is undetermined. Germline CDR1 and CDR2: SGHDN and FVKESK. This CDR3 spans 14 amino acids. Trimming removed 0 bases from V and 3 bases from J, with 8 bases in between. The CDR3 sequence: CASSQEMADTEAFF. In DNA form, the CDR3 reads TGTGCCAGCAGCCAAGAGATGGCGGACACTGAAGCTTTCTTT.

As to this clone: At one end the junction does not follow the germline gene, possibly because of a read error. The rearrangement uses TRBV28 and TRBJ1-1; D unclear. Germline V gene sequence: CDR1 MDHEN, CDR2 SYDVKM. This CDR3 is built from 11 residues. Here the CDR3 reads CASNLEHEAFF. CDR3 in DNA: TGTGCCAGCAATTTAGAACATGAAGCTTTCTTT.

This clone occurred once. The J gene is TRBJ2-3, the V gene TRBV29-1, with D uncertain. Per germline, CDR1 SQVTM and CDR2 ANQGSEA. This CDR3 region has 13 residues. Trimming took off 3 bases at V and 2 bases at J, with 9 bases between the two ends. The CDR3 nucleotides are TGCAGCGTTGATGCAGGTCCCACAGATACGCAGTATTTT. It encodes CSVDAGPTDTQYF.

Notes on this clone: It may be a read error: a sequence one base away is much more abundant. The chain uses TRBV6-4 and TRBJ2-3; 9 bases agree with TRBD2. This CDR3 has 16 amino acids. Germline V gene sequence: CDR1 MRHNA, CDR2 SNTAGT. V lost 3 bases, J lost 4 bases, and 8 bases stayed unmatched. CDR3 bases: TGTGCCAGCAGTGAGGTTGGCGGGAGGGCCCCAGATACGCAGTATTTT. This translates into CASSEVGGRAPDTQYF.

The CDR3 nucleotides read TGTGCCAGCAGTGCCACGGACAGGGCTAGCAATCAGCCCCAGCATTTT. Translated, it gives CASSATDRASNQPQHF. The chain employs TRBV6-1 and TRBJ1-5; 8 nucleotides match TRBD1. J gave up 0 bases and V 4 bases, and 5 bases lay outside the gene matches. The CDR3 is 16 residues long. CDR1 is MNHNS and CDR2 is SASEGT in the germline V gene.

The count of this clone is one. Here the CDR3 DNA reads TGTGCCAGTTTCAGGAAAGAGACCCAGTACTTC. Translated, it gives CASFRKETQYF. The V call is TRBV7-3, the J call TRBJ2-5, with D unclear. Germline V lookup: CDR1 SGHTA, CDR2 FQGTGA. The CDR3 spans 11 residues. V lost 9 bases and J 3 bases, leaving 8 bases between the germline ends.

The rearrangement joins TRBV10-1 to TRBJ2-1; 9 bases fit TRBD2. Trimming cost V 8 bases and J 5 bases; bases outside gene matches: 4. The V gene's germline CDR1 is WNHNN and CDR2 SYGVQD (reference sequence). The CDR3 has 13 amino acids. The CDR3 DNA reads TGCGCCAGCGGAGCTAGCGGGAACAATGAGCAGTTCTTC. Translating it yields CASGASGNNEQFF.

The gene calls are TRBV25-1 and TRBJ1-1, with 8 nucleotides matching TRBD1. The CDR3 totals 16 residues. Per the germline V gene, CDR1 is MGHDK and CDR2 is SYGVNS. The V gene end was trimmed by 5 bases and the J gene end by 3 bases; junction bases not matched to a gene: 11. DNA of the CDR3: TGTGCCAGCAGTCCCCAACCGGGACAGGAGTACACTGAAGCTTTCTTT. Translating it yields CASSPQPGQEYTEAFF.

V gene TRBV4-1 combines with J gene TRBJ1-5, with a possible D match to TRBD1 (5 bases). Trimming pared 1 base from V and 6 bases from J, leaving 10 bases between. The CDR3 covers 14 residues. Germline V lookup: CDR1 MGHRA, CDR2 YSYEKL. The CDR3 sequence is CASSQVGVGQPQHF. The CDR3 DNA sequence: TGCGCCAGCAGCCAAGTAGGGGTAGGTCAGCCCCAGCATTTT.